This TCR beta chain was observed in a study of T cells in Graves' hyperthyroidism and ophthalmopathy. This clonotype turned up a few times. CDR3 length: 15 residues. In germline, CDR1 is MNHEY, CDR2 SVGAGI. The germline V and J ends were trimmed by 4 bases and 2 bases, with 12 bases remaining between them. Amplification of TCR beta CDR3 regions used RNA as the template. During a first-round RT-PCR of the TCR CDR3, the HTBI primer set was used. A single record per CDR3 protein comes from TCRdb applying MiXCR to the multiplex PCR reads. Found here are some 500,000 distinct CDR3 sequences, roughly an eighth of them singletons; the top ten hold around 17%.

This TCR was recovered from a woman in her late teens or twenties with Graves' hyperthyroidism. This chain joins TRBV6-5 and TRBJ2-4; D is perhaps TRBD1 (5 bases). Sequencing used blood. The CDR3 DNA follows: TGTGCCAGCAGTTTAAGGGGTGGAACCAAAAACATTCAGTACTTC. The encoded protein is CASSLRGGTKNIQYF.